The clone carrying this T cell receptor beta chain has a single count. Per the germline V gene, CDR1 is GTSNPN and CDR2 is SVGIG (reference sequence). The CDR3 runs 14 residues. The data originate from a study of OX40 agonist ivuxolimab in advanced cancers. Data came from immunoSEQ multiplex PCR; TCRdb stores just in-frame clones and leaves some out. The sample yields under 85,000 clones, roughly nine tenths seen once. Sequences were derived from CD4+ or CD8+ T cells sorted from blood, sampled in a trial of the OX40 agonist ivuxolimab. This TCR was recovered from an adult with an advanced solid tumor such as melanoma, head and neck, liver or kidney cancer. V is TRBV30 and J is TRBJ2-6, with D possibly TRBD1 on 5 matching bases. The CDR3 DNA reads TGTGCTACAGGTGCTAGCTCTGGGGCCAACGTCCTGACTTTC. It specifies CATGASSGANVLTF. Complete variable domain (other parts from reference TRBV30 and TRBJ2-6): SQTIHQWPATLVQPVGSPLSLECTVEGTSNPNLYWYRQAAGRGLQLLFYSVGIGQISSEVPQNLSASRPQDRQFILSSKKLLLSDSGFYLCATGASSGANVLTFGAGSRLTVL.